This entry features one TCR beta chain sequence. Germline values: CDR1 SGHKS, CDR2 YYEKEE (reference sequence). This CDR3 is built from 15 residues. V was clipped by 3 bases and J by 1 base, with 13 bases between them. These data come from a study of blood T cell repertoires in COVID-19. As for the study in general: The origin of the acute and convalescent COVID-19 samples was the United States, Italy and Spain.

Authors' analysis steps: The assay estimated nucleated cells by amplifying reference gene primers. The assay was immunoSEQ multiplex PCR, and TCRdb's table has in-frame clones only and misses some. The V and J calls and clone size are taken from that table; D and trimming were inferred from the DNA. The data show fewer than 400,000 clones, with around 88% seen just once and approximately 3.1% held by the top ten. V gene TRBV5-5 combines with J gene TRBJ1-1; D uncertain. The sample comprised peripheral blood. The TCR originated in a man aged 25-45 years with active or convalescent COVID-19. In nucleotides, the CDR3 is TGTGCCAGCAGCTCATACTTGGAGCCGAACACTGAAGCTTTCTTT. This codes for CASSSYLEPNTEAFF.